This T cell receptor beta chain was observed in a study of T cells in Graves' hyperthyroidism and ophthalmopathy. Study observations and caveats: Through a model of 13 V-J features, ophthalmopathy was separated from stable hyperthyroidism.

Germline assignment: CDR1 MNHNS and CDR2 SASEGT. The CDR3 loop spans 15 amino acids. V was clipped by 0 bases and J by 5 bases, with 11 bases between them. A note on this clonotype: What it binds is unknown.

Every diagnosis used clinical symptoms, serum thyroxine and TRAb, thyroid ultrasound and orbital computed tomography. It was RNA transcripts that yielded the amplified TCR beta CDR3 regions. With the HTBI primer set, the TCR CDR3 went through a first round of RT-PCR. One entry per CDR3 protein results from TCRdb running MiXCR on the multiplex PCR reads. The data show hundreds of thousands of distinct CDR3 sequences, with 15% to 20% seen just once and about 50% held by the top ten. The TCR sequence derives from a man aged 40-49 years with Graves' ophthalmopathy. The chain combines TRBV6-1 with TRBJ1-5; D uncertain. Source material: blood. The DNA for the CDR3 is TGTGCCAGCAGTGAAGCAGGCGGGATCCATCAGCCCCAGCATTTT. Its protein product is CASSEAGGIHQPQHF.